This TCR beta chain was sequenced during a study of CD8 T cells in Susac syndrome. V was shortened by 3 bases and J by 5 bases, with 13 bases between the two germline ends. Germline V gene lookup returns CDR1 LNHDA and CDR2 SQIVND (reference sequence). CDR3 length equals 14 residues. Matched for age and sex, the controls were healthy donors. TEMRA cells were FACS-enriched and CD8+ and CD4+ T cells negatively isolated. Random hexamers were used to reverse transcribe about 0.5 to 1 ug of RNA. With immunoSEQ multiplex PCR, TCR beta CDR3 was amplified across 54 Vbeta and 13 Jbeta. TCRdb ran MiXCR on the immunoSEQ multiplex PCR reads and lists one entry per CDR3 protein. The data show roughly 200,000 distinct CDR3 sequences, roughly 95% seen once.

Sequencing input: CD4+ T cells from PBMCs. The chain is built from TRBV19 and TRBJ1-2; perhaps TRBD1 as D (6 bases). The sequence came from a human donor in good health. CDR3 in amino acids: CASSIARGSYGYTF. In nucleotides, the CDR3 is TGTGCCAGTAGTATTGCCAGGGGCTCGTATGGCTACACCTTC.